One sample yielded the 27 T cell receptor beta chains listed below, sequenced in a study of graft-versus-host responses after intestinal transplantation. For these TCRs, the target antigens are not known. Sequencing was performed with immunoSEQ multiplex PCR; in TCRdb, only in-frame clones are kept and a portion is missing. The sample has 90,000 to 150,000 clones; approximately 95% are singletons. Sequenced material: unstimulated CD8+ T cells sorted from spleen or lymph node cells, taken before intestinal transplant. All receptors derive from a human donor who received an intestinal transplant.

The rearrangement uses TRBV4-1 and TRBJ2-7; a weak D match, TRBD1 (5 bases). The ends were cut back, 1 base at V and 3 bases at J, with 13 bases in the middle. Germline loops: CDR1 MGHRA, CDR2 YSYEKL. The CDR3 consists of 15 residues. CDR3 amino acids: CASSQAQGSLYEQYF. CDR3 DNA sequence: TGCGCCAGCAGCCAAGCTCAGGGCTCCCTCTACGAGCAGTACTTC.

The V and J genes are TRBV5-8 and TRBJ2-3; 8 bases are shared with TRBD1. Trimming cost V 6 bases and J 4 bases; bases outside gene matches: 10. The CDR3 is 15 amino acids. Germline lookup yields CDR1 SGHTS and CDR2 YDEGEE. CDR3 residues: CASIQGALSSDTQYF. The CDR3 coding sequence is TGTGCCAGCATCCAGGGGGCCCTCTCCTCAGATACGCAGTATTTT.

The V and J genes are TRBV4-3 and TRBJ1-4, with D possibly TRBD1 on 5 matching bases. V lost 4 bases and J 7 bases, leaving 13 bases between the germline ends. CDR3 length: 14 amino acids. From germline, CDR1 is LGHNA and CDR2 YSLEER. The CDR3 loop is CASSLLRGTEKLFF. The CDR3 nucleotides are TGCGCCAGCAGCCTGCTGAGGGGCACTGAAAAACTGTTTTTT.

The rearrangement links TRBV7-3 to TRBJ2-2; D remains unclear. The CDR3 has 13 residues. Per germline, CDR1 SGHTA and CDR2 FQGTGA. Between the trimmed V and J ends, which lost 5 bases and 7 bases, there was a span of 11 bases. The CDR3 DNA reads TGTGCCAGCAGCCCCCGCTGGGACGGGGAGCTGTTTTTT. This codes for CASSPRWDGELFF.

This chain uses TRBV4-1 with TRBJ1-5, with D tentatively TRBD1 (6 bases). V was pared by 4 bases and J by 2 bases, with 15 bases between. The CDR3 extends over 16 amino acids. Germline V gives CDR1 MGHRA, CDR2 YSYEKL. DNA of the CDR3: TGCGCCAGCAGCCCCGAGTGGGGGGCGGGCAATCAGCCCCAGCATTTT. Its translation: CASSPEWGAGNQPQHF.

The chain has TRBV28 and TRBJ1-1; D gene ambiguous. The length of the CDR3 is 10 residues. CDR1 and CDR2 from the germline V gene are MDHEN and SYDVKM. The CDR3 loop reads CRRGGTEAFF. The CDR3 DNA reads as TGTCGCCGGGGAGGCACTGAAGCTTTCTTT.

The chain couples TRBV4-1 to TRBJ1-2; 11 bases line up with TRBD1. Germline lookup yields CDR1 MGHRA and CDR2 YSYEKL. This CDR3 has 15 amino acids. J was trimmed by 6 bases and V by 0 bases; bases with no gene match: 3. The CDR3 is CASSQEWTGGDGYTF. In DNA form, the CDR3 reads TGCGCCAGCAGCCAAGAATGGACAGGGGGCGATGGCTACACCTTC.

V usage is TRBV27 and J usage is TRBJ2-5; 9 nucleotides align to TRBD1. The J call may be wrong; the DNA end is better matched by TRBJ2-7. Germline CDR1 reads MNHEY; CDR2 reads SMNVEV (reference sequence). There are 14 residues in the CDR3. CDR3 in DNA: TGTGCCAGCACCCCGGGACAGGGAGGCTACGAGCAGTACTTC. Translation: CASTPGQGGYEQYF.

The J gene is TRBJ1-2, the V gene TRBV9, with 7 bases fitting TRBD1. CDR1 and CDR2 from the germline V gene are SGDLS and YYNGEE. J gave up 4 bases and V 4 bases, and 4 bases lay outside the gene matches. This CDR3 is built from 13 residues. CDR3 sequence: CASSPGDSYGYTF. CDR3 coding DNA: TGTGCCAGCAGCCCTGGGGACAGCTATGGCTACACCTTC.

The V gene is TRBV6-5, the J gene TRBJ2-5; tentatively, D is TRBD1 (5 bases). The J call may be in error: the DNA end matches TRBJ2-7 better. CDR1 MNHEY and CDR2 SVGAGI come from the germline V gene. CDR3 length: 14 residues. Here the CDR3 DNA reads TGTGCCAGCGGAGACAGCTCCCCGTTCTACGAGCAGTACTTC. It encodes CASGDSSPFYEQYF.

For the CDR3, the DNA is TGTGCCAGCAGCTGGGTGAACACTGAAGCTTTCTTT. Translated, it gives CASSWVNTEAFF. The genes are TRBV7-2 and TRBJ1-1; D gene uncertain. The CDR3 loop spans 12 amino acids. CDR1 is SGHTA, CDR2 FQGNSA, per germline. Trimming pared 4 bases from V and 0 bases from J, leaving 3 bases between.

This chain uses TRBV5-5 with TRBJ2-5; D possibly corresponds to TRBD2 (6 bases). The germline CDR1 and CDR2 sequences are SGHKS and YYEKEE (reference sequence). The length of the CDR3 is 12 residues. V gave up 2 bases and J gave up 11 bases, with 13 bases separating them. CDR3 loop: CASSLGGEEQYF. CDR3 coding DNA: TGTGCCAGCAGCTTAGGAGGGGAGGAGCAGTACTTC.

This chain uses TRBV11-1 with TRBJ2-1, with no clear D. Germline assignment: CDR1 SGHAT and CDR2 FQDESV (reference sequence). The V and J ends lost 4 bases and 8 bases respectively, with 6 bases between them. This CDR3 is 11 amino acids long. CDR3 coding DNA: TGTGCCAGCAGCTCCTCCCATGAGCAGTTCTTC. Translating it yields CASSSSHEQFF. Looking up the rest from reference TRBV11-1 and TRBJ2-1 gives the full variable domain: EAEVAQSPRYKITEKSQAVAFWCDPISGHATLYWYRQILGQGPELLVQFQDESVVDDSQLPKDRFSAERLKGVDSTLKIQPAELGDSAMYLCASSSSHEQFFGPGTRLTVL.

The chain joins TRBV28 to TRBJ2-7; a possible D gene is TRBD2 (5 bases). From germline, CDR1 is MDHEN and CDR2 SYDVKM. The CDR3 has 16 amino acids. V was pared by 0 bases and J by 6 bases, with 18 bases between. The CDR3 protein is CASSLWPRLAGCEQYF. The CDR3 DNA follows: TGTGCCAGCAGTTTATGGCCCCGTCTAGCCGGATGCGAGCAGTACTTC.

V usage is TRBV6-5 and J usage is TRBJ1-1; D not resolved. V lost 0 bases and J lost 3, with 11 bases in between. In germline, CDR1 is MNHEY, CDR2 SVGAGI. The CDR3 contains 15 residues. DNA for the CDR3: TGTGCCAGCAGTTACTCGGGCGGGTTCGACACTGAAGCTTTCTTT. It codes for CASSYSGGFDTEAFF.

The gene calls are TRBV29-1 and TRBJ1-3, with unresolved D. V was trimmed by 5 bases and J by 0 bases, leaving 5 bases between them. Germline lookup yields CDR1 SQVTM and CDR2 ANQGSEA. The CDR3 has 12 residues. This CDR3 reads CSVKLSGNTIYF. In DNA form, the CDR3 reads TGCAGCGTTAAACTCTCTGGAAACACCATATATTTT.

The gene calls are TRBV27 and TRBJ1-4, with 7 bases aligning to TRBD1. The V gene end was trimmed by 5 bases and the J gene end by 8 bases; junction bases not matched to a gene: 11. Looked up from germline, CDR1 is MNHEY and CDR2 is SMNVEV (reference sequence). This CDR3 has 15 amino acids. CDR3 amino acids: CASSPLRGQWEKLFF. As DNA, the CDR3 is TGTGCCAGCAGTCCCCTTAGGGGGCAGTGGGAAAAACTGTTTTTT.

The chain links TRBV11-2 to TRBJ2-5, with 8 bases aligning to TRBD1. The better agreement between TRBJ2-7 and the DNA end casts doubt on the J call. This CDR3 has 15 residues. Germline CDR1 is SGHAT and CDR2 is FQNNGV. The DNA of the CDR3 is TGTGCCAGCAGTCCCGGACAGGGCAGCGGCTACGAGCAGTACTTC. Translation gives CASSPGQGSGYEQYF.

V usage is TRBV7-8 and J usage is TRBJ2-7; 7 bases map to TRBD1. The germline gives CDR1 SGHVS, CDR2 FQNEAQ. The V and J ends lost 7 bases and 3 bases, in that order; junction bases with no gene match: 15. This CDR3 spans 16 amino acids. DNA for the CDR3: TGTGCCAGCACCAAACCAAGGGCAGGGGGAGACTACGAGCAGTACTTC. Translation: CASTKPRAGGDYEQYF. Variable domain in full (rest from reference TRBV7-8 and TRBJ2-7): GAGVSQSPRYKVAKRGQDVALRCDPISGHVSLFWYQQALGQGPEFLTYFQNEAQLDKSGLPSDRFFAERPEGSVSTLKIQRTQQEDSAVYLCASTKPRAGGDYEQYFGPGTRLTVT.

CDR3 sequence reads: CASSTSRAYEQYF. In DNA form, the CDR3 reads TGTGCCAGCAGCACTTCCCGCGCCTACGAGCAGTACTTC. The chain combines TRBV5-4 with TRBJ2-7; D remains ambiguous. The CDR3 extends over 13 amino acids. In germline, CDR1 is SGHNT, CDR2 YYREEE (reference sequence). V gave up 4 bases and J gave up 2 bases, with 10 bases separating them.

The chain has TRBV9 and TRBJ1-2; no clear D. This CDR3 has 11 amino acids. Trimming shortened V by 4 bases and J by 5 bases, and 6 bases separated the two germline ends. Germline lookup yields CDR1 SGDLS and CDR2 YYNGEE. The CDR3 DNA is TGTGCCAGCAGCACAAATTATGGCTACACCTTC. As protein: CASSTNYGYTF.

About this clone: Other DNA sequences within the sample encode an identical CDR3. The V gene is TRBV18, the J gene TRBJ1-3, with 9 bases fitting TRBD1. V was clipped by 3 bases and J by 4 bases; unmatched bases: 4. The CDR3 has 15 amino acids. Looked up from germline, CDR1 is KGHSH and CDR2 is LQKENI. The CDR3 region has the DNA TGTGCCAGCTCACCCGGACAGGGGTCGGGAAACACCATATATTTT. Translation gives CASSPGQGSGNTIYF.

The CDR3 region has the DNA TGTGCCTGGAGTCCCGTGAACACTGAAGCTTTCTTT. Translating gives CAWSPVNTEAFF. V gene TRBV30 combines with J gene TRBJ1-1; no clear D gene. Trimming took 2 bases from V and 0 from J, leaving 4 bases between them. Germline V lookup: CDR1 GTSNPN, CDR2 SVGIG (reference sequence). The CDR3 spans 12 residues.

The chain has TRBV23-1 and TRBJ2-4, with D perhaps matching TRBD1 (5 bases). TRBV23-1 is placed among ORFs of uncertain function. This CDR3 contains 16 residues. Trimming stripped 1 base from V and 0 bases from J, with 10 bases between. In DNA form, the CDR3 reads TGCGCCAGCAGTCAATTAACAGGTTTAGCCAAAAACATTCAGTACTTC. Encoded protein: CASSQLTGLAKNIQYF.

The chain is built from TRBV10-1 and TRBJ2-1; TRBD1 is a possible D gene (6 bases). Per germline, CDR1 WNHNN and CDR2 SYGVQD (reference sequence). This CDR3 comprises 19 residues. Trimming pared 3 bases from V and 0 bases from J, leaving 21 bases between. In DNA, the CDR3 is TGCGCCAGCAGTGACCGAACCTGCCGGGACACTGGCTCCTACAATGAGCAGTTCTTC. Translation: CASSDRTCRDTGSYNEQFF.

The CDR3 nucleotides read TGTGCCAGCAGTACATGGTTCACAGATACGCAGTATTTT. Residues: CASSTWFTDTQYF. The V gene is TRBV6-5, the J gene TRBJ2-3; D gene uncertain. Trimming removed 5 bases from V and 2 bases from J, with 8 bases in between. From germline, CDR1 is MNHEY and CDR2 SVGAGI. The CDR3 has 13 residues.

Details on this clone: At one boundary the junction diverges from the germline segment, which might be a read error. The chain carries TRBV5-1 and TRBJ2-1, with a tentative D call TRBD2 (5 bases). Germline assignment: CDR1 SGHRS and CDR2 YFSETQ. The CDR3 totals 14 residues. CDR3 loop: CASSWAGSNNEQFF. The DNA for the CDR3 is TGCGCCAGCAGTTGGGCGGGCTCCAACAATGAGCAGTTCTTC.